This T cell receptor (beta chain) was sequenced for a study of blood T cell repertoires in COVID-19. The overall study: T cells, B-cell-depleted T cells, or PBMCs provided the cDNA or gDNA that served as material.

The protocol was immunoSEQ multiplex PCR, while the TCRdb copy is restricted to in-frame clones and leaves out a portion. The sample lists 55,000 to 70,000 clones; around nine tenths were seen once. The CDR3 length is 15 residues. The V gene end was trimmed by 10 bases and the J gene end by 4 bases; junction bases not matched to a gene: 12. CDR1 ENHRY and CDR2 SYGVKD come from the germline V gene. This sequence originates from a man aged 70-80 years with acute or convalescent COVID-19. Sequencing was carried out using peripheral blood. The chain recombines TRBV10-3 with TRBJ2-3; 9 positions match TRBD2. CDR3 DNA sequence: TGTGCCACCGGGGACTGGCGGGGGGGGCCAGATACGCAGTATTTT. Translated: CATGDWRGGPDTQYF.